These 9 T cell receptor beta chains share one sample of origin, sequenced in a study of spatial heterogeneity in lung cancer. These TCRs are of unknown antigen specificity. Points from the study as a whole: Within tumors, counts of expanded alpha and beta TCRs tracked tumor mutation counts.

Each CDR3 protein gets one entry after TCRdb re-called the 5' RACE reads with MiXCR. The sample lists fewer than 200 distinct CDR3 sequences, about a quarter occurring once. As to time point: sample taken at primary tumor resection. The sample in question was lung tumor tissue, obtained at surgery. The receptors here all came from a male donor with early-stage non-small cell lung cancer.

In this sample, this clonotype is large. The library was built for alpha chains, so this beta chain is an off-target read and its size means little. This sequence joins TRBV5-8 and TRBJ2-7; D call uncertain. Germline V gene data show CDR1 as SGHTS and CDR2 as YDEGEE. The CDR3 runs to 18 residues. The V end lost 2 bases, the J end lost 0 bases, and 21 bases lay between the germline ends. For the CDR3, the DNA is TGTGCCAGCAGCTTTTCTTCTTCGTGGTTTTACCTCTCCTACGAGCAGTACTTC. Amino acid sequence: CASSFSSSWFYLSYEQYF.

This clonotype came up once. This beta chain slipped into a library made for alpha chains as a stray read, so its size is not meaningful. The chain has TRBV5-1 and TRBJ2-3; D uncertain. Per germline, CDR1 SGHRS and CDR2 YFSETQ. Trimming pared 4 bases from V and 1 base from J, leaving 4 bases between. The CDR3 is 12 amino acids. The DNA for the CDR3 is TGCGCCAGCAGCGGGGGCACAGATACGCAGTATTTT. It yields the protein CASSGGTDTQYF. Based on the CDR3 plus reference TRBV5-1 and TRBJ2-3, the full variable domain is KAGVTQTPRYLIKTRGQQVTLSCSPISGHRSVSWYQQTPGQGLQFLFEYFSETQRNKGNFPGRFSGRQFSNSRSEMNVSTLELGDSALYLCASSGGTDTQYFGPGTRLTVL.

In regard to this clonotype: This beta chain came through as a stray read in a library set up for alpha chains, and its size says little. V and J are TRBV5-1 and TRBJ2-7; D is possibly TRBD1 or TRBD2 (5 bases each). Per germline, CDR1 SGHRS and CDR2 YFSETQ. Trimming cost V 4 bases and J 2 bases, with 13 bases left between them. The CDR3 has 14 residues. The DNA of the CDR3 is TGCGCCAGCAGCCCAGGGACGGGTACCTACGAGCAGTACTTC. It encodes CASSPGTGTYEQYF.

Worth noting for this clonotype: With the library built for alpha chains, this beta chain is off target and its frequency is not meaningful. The genes are TRBV28 and TRBJ2-4; 9 positions agree with TRBD1. Near its end, the DNA agrees better with TRBJ2-1, so the J call may be wrong. Per germline, CDR1 MDHEN and CDR2 SYDVKM. This CDR3 is 17 amino acids long. The CDR3: CASSAPGQGSGKNIQFF. The CDR3 DNA is TGTGCCAGCAGTGCACCGGGACAGGGAAGTGGCAAAAACATTCAGTTCTTC.

Details on this clonotype: This beta chain represents an off-target read in a library built for alpha chains; its size is of limited meaning. The rearrangement joins TRBV20-1 to TRBJ2-7, with 13 bases identical to TRBD2. V lost 4 bases to trimming and J lost 7 bases; unmatched junction nucleotides: 7. This CDR3 is built from 14 residues. Germline CDR1 is DFQATT and CDR2 is SNEGSKA (reference sequence). The CDR3 nucleotides are TGCAGTGCTAACCCGACTAGCGGGGGGCAGGAGCAGTACTTC. It translates to CSANPTSGGQEQYF.

Turning to this clonotype: Since the library was made to target alpha chains, this beta chain is a stray read and its abundance is not meaningful. This chain links TRBV13 with TRBJ2-3; D is undetermined. Germline V gives CDR1 PRHDT, CDR2 FYEKMQ (reference sequence). The CDR3 is 14 amino acids. V was clipped by 5 bases and J by 2 bases, with 11 bases between them. The CDR3 DNA sequence: TGTGCCAGCAGCCGAGATTTTTCCACAGATACGCAGTATTTT. Its protein product is CASSRDFSTDTQYF.

About this clonotype: This beta chain represents an off-target read in a library built for alpha chains; its size is of limited meaning. V gene TRBV7-3 combines with J gene TRBJ2-2; D is unresolved. This CDR3 contains 12 residues. Trimming shortened V by 5 bases and J by 6 bases, and 7 bases separated the two germline ends. The germline CDR1 and CDR2 sequences are SGHTA and FQGTGA. The CDR3 is CASSPRAGELFF. CDR3 DNA sequence: TGTGCCAGCAGCCCCCGAGCCGGGGAGCTGTTTTTT.

This clonotype was detected only a few times. A library made for alpha chains picked up this beta chain off target, so its size means little. This chain connects TRBV7-9 to TRBJ2-7, with 7 positions matching TRBD1. Trimming at V came to 5 bases and at J to 0 bases, leaving 7 bases not matched to a gene. CDR3 size: 15 residues. Germline V CDR1 and CDR2: SEHNR, FQNEAQ (reference sequence). The CDR3 bases are TGTGCCAGCAGCCCCCGGGACAGCCCCTCCTACGAGCAGTACTTC. Its protein is CASSPRDSPSYEQYF.

In regard to this clonotype: As an off-target read in a library built for alpha chains, this beta chain has a frequency of little significance. The chain couples TRBV11-2 to TRBJ2-1, with TRBD2 as a possible D gene (6 bases). The CDR3 runs to 12 residues. The V and J ends lost 4 bases and 9 bases respectively, with 10 bases between them. Germline V CDR1 and CDR2: SGHAT, FQNNGV. This CDR3 reads CASSYGGGEQFF. The CDR3 coding sequence is TGTGCCAGCAGCTACGGGGGAGGTGAGCAGTTCTTC. Full variable domain (missing parts from reference TRBV11-2 and TRBJ2-1): EAGVAQSPRYKIIEKRQSVAFWCNPISGHATLYWYQQILGQGPKLLIQFQNNGVVDDSQLPKDRFSAERLKGVDSTLKIQPAKLEDSAVYLCASSYGGGEQFFGPGTRLTVL.